The source of this T cell receptor beta chain is a study of T cell changes during pregnancy in multiple sclerosis. Germline CDR1 MNHEY, CDR2 SMNVEV (reference sequence). J lost 3 bases, V lost 5 bases, and 9 bases had no gene match. This CDR3 is built from 16 residues. The protocol was immunoSEQ multiplex PCR, while the TCRdb copy is restricted to in-frame clones and leaves out a portion. The sample lists about 52,000 clones, approximately 92% occurring once. The source was CD4+ T cells from peripheral blood mononuclear cells, collected in the third trimester of pregnancy. The chain recombines TRBV27 with TRBJ2-5; 10 bases map to TRBD2. This receptor was identified in a female donor with multiple sclerosis, enrolled in a pregnancy study. In DNA, the CDR3 is TGTGCCAGCAGTCGGGGAGCGGGGGGGCATAAAGAGACCCAGTACTTC. Translated, it gives CASSRGAGGHKETQYF.